These T cell receptor beta chains were read from a single sample in a study of spatial heterogeneity in lung cancer. MiXCR, applied by TCRdb to the 5' RACE reads, yields one record per CDR3 protein. Of about 15,000 distinct CDR3 sequences in the sample, 6.5% to 8% were seen once. The sample in question was lung tumor tissue, obtained at surgery. The source is a male donor with early-stage non-small cell lung cancer. The CDR3 runs from the conserved cysteine through the conserved F or W. D genes are given only for firm matches. Expanded clones are given a class, and other clones once, few, many or no size at all.

j_call d_call v_call clone_size cdr3_aa cdr3_nt
TRBJ2-6 - TRBV20-1 many CSASMGATNVLTF TGCAGTGCTAGCATGGGGGCAACCAACGTCCTGACTTTC
TRBJ1-1 - TRBV10-2 few CASSDEGPPRLTEAFF TGCGCCAGCAGTGACGAGGGGCCCCCTCGTCTTACTGAAGCTTTCTTT
TRBJ2-1 TRBD1 TRBV7-7 - CASSLGTGVGSNEQFF TGTGCCAGCAGCCTGGGGACAGGGGTCGGCTCCAATGAGCAGTTCTTC
TRBJ1-5 - TRBV6-2/TRBV6-3 many CASSSRAGLNTDQPQHF TGTGCCAGCAGTTCGCGAGCGGGTTTGAATACCGATCAGCCCCAGCATTTT
TRBJ1-1 - TRBV6-2/TRBV6-3 few CASRLLGGSTEAFF TGTGCCAGCAGATTACTCGGGGGTAGCACTGAAGCTTTCTTT
TRBJ2-3 TRBD2 TRBV2 many CASSVAGRGPDTQYF TGTGCCAGCAGTGTTGCCGGGAGGGGCCCAGATACGCAGTATTTT
TRBJ1-1 - TRBV9 many CASSVAEGGTLGPMNTEAFF TGTGCCAGCAGCGTAGCGGAGGGGGGGACATTGGGACCCATGAACACTGAAGCTTTCTTT
TRBJ1-5 TRBD1 TRBV7-9 few CASSPPGTGDQPQHF TGTGCCAGCAGCCCACCGGGGACAGGGGATCAGCCCCAGCATTTT
TRBJ1-1 - TRBV7-9 few CASSLSETEAFF TGTGCCAGCAGCTTATCAGAGACTGAAGCTTTCTTT
TRBJ1-2 TRBD1 TRBV15 many CATSPGRGRNNYGYTF TGTGCCACCAGCCCCGGGAGGGGGCGAAACAACTATGGCTACACCTTC
TRBJ2-1 TRBD1 TRBV5-1 - CASSLPPGQGYNEQFF TGCGCCAGCAGCTTGCCACCGGGACAGGGGTACAATGAGCAGTTCTTC
TRBJ1-5 - TRBV6-1 - CASSHSYGNQPQHF TGTGCCAGCAGTCATAGTTATGGCAATCAGCCCCAGCATTTT
TRBJ2-2 - TRBV7-3 - CASSLVERNTGELFF TGTGCCAGCAGCTTGGTGGAGCGGAACACCGGGGAGCTGTTTTTT
TRBJ2-2 - TRBV5-5 many CASSFPSGGGELFF TGTGCCAGCAGCTTTCCGTCCGGCGGCGGGGAGCTGTTTTTT
TRBJ2-1 TRBD1 TRBV6-2/TRBV6-3 many CASSRDRVKNEQFF TGTGCCAGCAGTAGGGACAGGGTGAAAAATGAGCAGTTCTTC
TRBJ1-2 - TRBV19 medium-sized CASQQGPEGGYTF TGTGCCAGTCAACAGGGACCGGAAGGCGGCTACACCTTC
TRBJ2-7 TRBD2 TRBV20-1 many CSARDPSGGLSSYEQYF TGCAGTGCTAGAGATCCTAGCGGGGGGCTTAGCTCCTACGAGCAGTACTTC
TRBJ1-2 TRBD1 TRBV6-6 few CASSYSQGASNYGYTF TGTGCCAGCAGTTACTCTCAGGGGGCATCTAACTATGGCTACACCTTC
TRBJ2-1 - TRBV7-3 - CASSPTDQENNEQFF TGTGCCAGCAGCCCGACGGACCAGGAGAACAATGAGCAGTTCTTC
TRBJ1-5 TRBD1 TRBV5-5 medium-sized CASSLWTGDFQPQHF TGTGCCAGCAGCTTATGGACAGGGGATTTTCAGCCCCAGCATTTT
TRBJ2-7 TRBD1 TRBV20-1 many CSASRDRGAYEQYF TGCAGTGCCTCCCGGGACAGGGGTGCCTACGAGCAGTACTTC